A selection of T cell receptor beta chains follows, all from one sample in a study of response to subunit inactivated influenza vaccine. TCRdb re-called the RT-PCR reads through MiXCR, storing one row per CDR3 protein. This sample has some 520,000 distinct CDR3 sequences; about 15% occur once, and the top ten carry about 3%. The specimen was CD4+ T cells sorted from PBMCs, collected less than 30 months after vaccination. Receptor source: a man aged 50 to 75 who received an inactivated influenza vaccine. CDR3s include the opening cysteine and the closing phenylalanine or tryptophan. Fields, in order: J gene, clone size, V gene, D gene, CDR3 protein, CDR3 DNA. A D gene is named only where the DNA matches it firmly. Clone size is given for some rows only: seen once, a few or many times, or a class if the clone is expanded.

j_gene: TRBJ2-7
abundance: few
v_gene: TRBV7-2
d_gene: NA
CDR3aa: CASSFGRAAEQYF
CDR3nt: TGTGCCAGCAGCTTCGGACGCGCGGCCGAGCAGTACTTC

j_gene: TRBJ2-3
abundance: NA
v_gene: TRBV2
d_gene: TRBD2
CDR3aa: CASSEGPGRVTDTQYF
CDR3nt: TGTGCCAGCAGTGAGGGACCCGGGAGGGTCACAGATACGCAGTATTTT

j_gene: TRBJ2-5
abundance: few
v_gene: TRBV18
d_gene: TRBD1
CDR3aa: CASSLRKTGNQETQYF
CDR3nt: TGTGCCAGCTCGCTTCGAAAGACAGGGAACCAAGAGACCCAGTACTTC

j_gene: TRBJ1-2
abundance: few
v_gene: TRBV9
d_gene: NA
CDR3aa: CASSVAARKTF
CDR3nt: TGTGCCAGCAGCGTAGCTGCTCGGAAGACCTTC

j_gene: TRBJ1-5
abundance: few
v_gene: TRBV6-5
d_gene: NA
CDR3aa: CASSYSYHQGSQPQHF
CDR3nt: TGTGCCAGCAGTTACTCGTATCATCAGGGGTCTCAGCCCCAGCATTTT

j_gene: TRBJ2-7
abundance: NA
v_gene: TRBV18
d_gene: TRBD2
CDR3aa: CASSPPIAGLNYEQYF
CDR3nt: TGTGCCAGCTCACCACCAATAGCGGGGCTTAACTACGAGCAGTACTTC

j_gene: TRBJ1-5
abundance: many
v_gene: TRBV15
d_gene: TRBD1
CDR3aa: CATSRDLRGQDNQPQHF
CDR3nt: TGTGCCACCAGCAGAGATTTGAGGGGACAGGACAATCAGCCCCAGCATTTT

j_gene: TRBJ2-7
abundance: many
v_gene: TRBV20-1
d_gene: TRBD2
CDR3aa: CSARELLAGRSYEQYF
CDR3nt: TGCAGTGCTAGAGAACTATTAGCGGGAAGATCCTACGAGCAGTACTTC

j_gene: TRBJ2-1
abundance: few
v_gene: TRBV12-3/TRBV12-4
d_gene: NA
CDR3aa: CASSPGLTNSYNEQFF
CDR3nt: TGTGCCAGCAGCCCGGGACTCACAAACTCCTACAATGAGCAGTTCTTC

j_gene: TRBJ1-6
abundance: NA
v_gene: TRBV10-3
d_gene: NA
CDR3aa: CAISEGFSANSPLHF
CDR3nt: TGTGCCATCAGTGAGGGATTCTCGGCGAATTCACCCCTCCACTTT

j_gene: TRBJ2-1
abundance: few
v_gene: TRBV7-2
d_gene: TRBD2
CDR3aa: CASSLEGTSGRGQFF
CDR3nt: TGTGCCAGCAGCTTAGAAGGGACTAGCGGGAGGGGACAGTTCTTC